A selection of T cell receptor beta chains follows, all from one sample in a study of blood T cell repertoires in COVID-19. Method: immunoSEQ multiplex PCR; TCRdb's copy keeps in-frame clones and lacks some. The table includes roughly 380,000 clones, roughly 87% detected once. Material: PBMCs or T cells enriched from blood (not recorded which). These receptors came from a young woman who had recovered from COVID-19. Both conserved end residues are part of each CDR3. A D gene is named only where the DNA matches it firmly. Where a row states a size, it is once, few, many or the class of an expanded clone; other rows omit it.

>TRBV5-6|TRBJ1-3|.|.
CASSPTGTSGNTIYF
TGTGCCAGCAGCCCAACAGGGACCTCTGGAAACACCATATATTTT
>TRBV21-1|TRBJ1-5|.|.
CASSKARAGQPQHF
TGTGCCAGCAGCAAAGCAAGGGCGGGGCAGCCCCAGCATTTT
>TRBV2|TRBJ1-4|.|.
CASSEDTYNEKLFF
TGTGCCAGCAGTGAGGACACCTATAATGAAAAACTGTTTTTT
>TRBV7-6|TRBJ2-1|.|.
CASSLGNNEQFF
TGTGCCAGCAGCTTGGGCAACAATGAGCAGTTCTTC
>TRBV5-1|TRBJ2-1|TRBD2|.
CASSLAGASGKRYEQFF
TGCGCCAGCAGCTTGGCTGGAGCTAGCGGGAAGCGGTATGAGCAGTTCTTC
>TRBV7-9|TRBJ1-1|TRBD1|.
CASSLAPGQYMNTEAFF
TGTGCCAGCAGCTTAGCTCCGGGACAGTACATGAACACTGAAGCTTTCTTT
>TRBV5-1|TRBJ2-5|.|.
CASSLAGRGEWETQYF
TGCGCCAGCAGCTTGGCAGGCAGGGGTGAGTGGGAGACCCAGTACTTC
>TRBV7-9|TRBJ2-3|.|.
CASSPLDGDTQYF
TGTGCCAGCAGCCCCCTAGATGGAGATACGCAGTATTTT
>TRBV5-1|TRBJ2-2|.|few
CASSWAGTSNTGELFF
TGCGCCAGCAGCTGGGCCGGGACATCGAACACCGGGGAGCTGTTTTTT
>TRBV4-2|TRBJ1-6|.|.
CASSPPGLGSPLHF
TGTGCCAGCAGCCCGCCGGGTCTGGGTTCACCCCTCCACTTT
>TRBV18|TRBJ2-1|TRBD1|.
CASSSSTGSSYNEQFF
TGTGCCAGCTCATCCTCGACAGGGAGCTCCTACAATGAGCAGTTCTTC
>TRBV5-6|TRBJ1-2|TRBD1|.
CASSPGQYYGYTF
TGTGCCAGCAGCCCGGGACAGTATTATGGCTACACCTTC
>TRBV7-9|TRBJ2-7|.|.
CASSLVMAGPTYEQYF
TGTGCCAGCAGCTTAGTTATGGCAGGGCCCACCTACGAGCAGTACTTC
>TRBV11-3|TRBJ2-7|TRBD1|.
CASSSNRGYEQYF
TGTGCCAGCAGCAGCAACAGGGGCTACGAGCAGTACTTC
>TRBV15|TRBJ1-2|TRBD1|.
CATATGPTNYGYTF
TGTGCCACCGCGACAGGGCCAACTAACTATGGCTACACCTTC
>TRBV28|TRBJ2-1|.|.
CASSLSRGEGNEQFF
TGTGCCAGCAGTTTATCAAGGGGCGAAGGAAATGAGCAGTTCTTC
>TRBV2|TRBJ2-1|.|.
CASSDDQNYNEQFF
TGTGCCAGCAGTGATGATCAGAACTACAATGAGCAGTTCTTC
>TRBV5-3|TRBJ1-1|.|.
CARSRDTLNTEAFF
TGTGCCAGAAGTCGCGACACTCTGAACACTGAAGCTTTCTTT
>TRBV3-1/TRBV3-2|TRBJ2-7|TRBD1|.
CASSQVSGGNYEQYF
TGTGCCAGCAGCCAAGTATCAGGGGGAAACTACGAGCAGTACTTC
>TRBV19|TRBJ2-7|.|.
CASRGPQGSYEQYF
TGTGCCAGTAGAGGACCACAGGGCTCCTACGAGCAGTACTTC